The 10 T cell receptor beta chains reported below all come from one sample, sequenced in a study of blood T cells in healthy people across ages. Then a second PCR, running roughly 7 to 11 cycles, was carried out with a sample-barcoded 5' primer and a J-beta primer mix. TCRdb recomputed calls from the 5' RACE reads with MiXCR, one row per CDR3 protein. Of hundreds of thousands of distinct CDR3 sequences listed, around half are singletons. The sequenced sample consisted of blood. The receptors stem from a woman aged 55 to 70 in good health.

The rearrangement joins TRBV10-3 to TRBJ2-7, with 9 positions matching TRBD1. This CDR3 comprises 15 residues. Trimming cost V 3 bases and J 6 bases; bases outside gene matches: 9. Per the germline V gene, CDR1 is ENHRY and CDR2 is SYGVKD. CDR3 protein: CAISDLGQGQGEQYF. The CDR3 DNA sequence: TGTGCCATCAGTGATCTCGGACAGGGACAGGGCGAGCAGTACTTC.

This clonotype has just a few counts. This rearrangement joins TRBV2 to TRBJ2-7; no reliable D call. The CDR3 extends over 12 amino acids. Trimming left V 5 bases short and J 5 bases short, with 10 bases between. Looked up from germline, CDR1 is SNHLY and CDR2 is FYNNEI. CDR3: CASSKGFDEQYF. The CDR3 nucleotides are TGTGCCAGCAGTAAGGGTTTCGACGAGCAGTACTTC.

In its sample, this clonotype was seen a few times. The rearrangement uses TRBV20-1 and TRBJ2-1; TRBD2 agrees at 10 bases. Losses at the gene ends were 6 bases for V and 3 bases for J; bases not matched to a gene: 11. Germline V gene sequence: CDR1 DFQATT, CDR2 SNEGSKA (reference sequence). This CDR3 contains 16 residues. In DNA form, the CDR3 reads TGCAGTGCCCCAGCTGTACTAGCGGGACTCTACAATGAGCAGTTCTTC. Its protein product is CSAPAVLAGLYNEQFF.

This clonotype was counted between two and nine times. The gene calls are TRBV29-1 and TRBJ1-1; no clear D gene. CDR1 and CDR2 from the germline V gene are SQVTM and ANQGSEA. The V and J ends lost 4 bases and 0 bases respectively, with 18 bases between them. The CDR3 is made up of 16 amino acids. The CDR3 region is CSVVRGGTSMNTEAFF. CDR3 sequence (DNA): TGCAGCGTTGTTCGGGGTGGCACATCGATGAACACTGAAGCTTTCTTT.

This clonotype turned up a few times. The rearrangement uses TRBV5-1 and TRBJ2-6; 9 bases are a match to TRBD1. Germline loops: CDR1 SGHRS, CDR2 YFSETQ. With V trimmed by 4 bases and J by 4 bases, 3 bases remained unmatched. This CDR3 spans 15 amino acids. The CDR3 DNA reads as TGCGCCAGCAGCGGGACAGGGTTAGGGGCCAACGTCCTGACTTTC. This codes for CASSGTGLGANVLTF.

The chain carries TRBV20-1 and TRBJ1-5, with 8 bases fitting TRBD1. Trimming removed 6 bases from V and 4 bases from J; junction bases left unmatched: 8. This CDR3 region has 14 residues. Germline V CDR1 and CDR2: DFQATT, SNEGSKA (reference sequence). In DNA form, the CDR3 reads TGCAGTGCCGACAGGGGATTTCTAAATCAGCCCCAGCATTTT. Translation: CSADRGFLNQPQHF.

This clonotype was seen more than once but under ten times. The rearrangement links TRBV2 to TRBJ2-1; D is possibly TRBD2 (6 bases). Germline V CDR1 and CDR2: SNHLY, FYNNEI. There are 14 residues in the CDR3. V dropped 8 bases and J dropped 1 base, with 12 bases sitting between them. This CDR3 is CASSSSVSYNEQFF. The CDR3 DNA is TGTGCCAGCTCCTCTAGCGTGTCCTACAATGAGCAGTTCTTC.

The rearrangement uses TRBV7-2 and TRBJ2-5, with 8 bases matching TRBD2. Germline V lookup: CDR1 SGHTA, CDR2 FQGNSA. The V segment lost 5 bases and the J segment 10 bases; nucleotides outside the gene matches: 3. This CDR3 has 11 residues. CDR3 protein: CASSTGGHQYF. CDR3 DNA: TGTGCCAGCAGCACGGGGGGGCACCAGTACTTC.

The chain employs TRBV6-2 or TRBV6-3 and TRBJ2-5; no firm D call. V dropped 8 bases and J dropped 2 bases, with 12 bases sitting between them. Looked up from germline, CDR1 is MNHEY and CDR2 is SVGEGT. This CDR3 spans 13 amino acids. The CDR3 region has the DNA TGTGCCAGCCTAGAAGGCGAACAAGAGACCCAGTACTTC. Protein sequence: CASLEGEQETQYF.

V gene TRBV4-1 combines with J gene TRBJ1-2, with 7 bases identical to TRBD1. The germline V gene has CDR1 MGHRA and CDR2 YSYEKL. The CDR3 has 16 residues. The V segment lost 0 bases and the J segment 4 bases; nucleotides outside the gene matches: 8. CDR3 region: CASSQDPRTGPYGYTF. CDR3 in DNA: TGCGCCAGCAGCCAAGACCCTAGGACAGGCCCCTATGGCTACACCTTC.